Presented here are 18 T cell receptor beta chains from one specimen sequenced in a study of early T cells in non-severe SARS-CoV-2 infection. One entry per CDR3 protein, called by TCRdb with MiXCR from the 5' RACE reads. The sample comprises about 50,000 distinct CDR3 sequences, around 8% of which are singletons, and about 4.2% rests with the top ten. Sequencing was done on a sample of whole blood. The source of these receptors is an adult who was a healthcare worker with PCR-confirmed SARS-CoV-2 infection or an uninfected control (not recorded which).

This clonotype came up many times. The chain links TRBV11-2 to TRBJ2-3, with TRBD2 identical over 7 bases. The CDR3 has 17 amino acids. The J segment lost 2 bases and the V segment lost 7 bases, leaving 15 bases of the junction unmatched. Germline CDR1 and CDR2: SGHAT and FQNNGV. CDR3 protein: CASIVGLASGPTDTQYF. Here the CDR3 DNA reads TGTGCCAGCATCGTCGGATTGGCTAGCGGACCCACAGATACGCAGTATTTT.

Only a few counts were recorded for this clonotype. The chain recombines TRBV7-9 with TRBJ2-7, with 9 bases identical to TRBD1. The V gene's germline CDR1 is SEHNR and CDR2 FQNEAQ (reference sequence). V shed 6 bases and J 0 bases; nucleotides not matched to a gene: 3. The CDR3 runs 14 residues. The CDR3 nucleotides are TGTGCCAGCAGTACAGGGGGCCCCTCCTACGAGCAGTACTTC. Protein product: CASSTGGPSYEQYF.

This clonotype has a count of ten or more. This chain uses TRBV29-1 with TRBJ2-3; perhaps TRBD1 as D (7 bases). The ends were cut back, 4 bases at V and 1 base at J, with 9 bases in the middle. This CDR3 has 13 residues. The germline V gene has CDR1 SQVTM and CDR2 ANQGSEA. The CDR3 region is CSVGRGGTDTQYF. For the CDR3, the DNA is TGCAGCGTTGGCAGGGGGGGCACAGATACGCAGTATTTT.

Only a few counts were recorded for this clonotype. The V gene is TRBV11-1, the J gene TRBJ2-7; TRBD1 aligns across 7 bases. Germline trimming cut 5 bases from V and 4 bases from J; bases unmatched to any gene: 17. The germline V gene has CDR1 SGHAT and CDR2 FQDESV (reference sequence). This CDR3 is built from 17 residues. This chain's CDR3 is CASSPDNDRAHVYEQYF. In nucleotides, the CDR3 is TGTGCCAGCAGCCCTGACAATGACAGGGCCCATGTTTACGAGCAGTACTTC.

This clonotype has more than one count but fewer than ten. The chain recombines TRBV20-1 with TRBJ2-5, with TRBD1 as a possible D gene (5 bases). Trimming cost V 5 bases and J 2 bases, with 15 bases left between them. This CDR3 is 14 amino acids long. From germline, CDR1 is DFQATT and CDR2 SNEGSKA (reference sequence). CDR3 nucleotides: TGCAGTGCTGTTAGGGGTTGGGAACAAGAGACCCAGTACTTC. It yields the protein CSAVRGWEQETQYF.

This clonotype turned up a few times. The chain couples TRBV29-1 to TRBJ2-1, with 11 bases aligning to TRBD2. The trim removed 3 bases at V and 9 bases at J, leaving 10 bases unmatched. The CDR3 has 15 amino acids. Germline lookup yields CDR1 SQVTM and CDR2 ANQGSEA. This CDR3 is CSVDEGLAVSGEQFF. Here the CDR3 DNA reads TGCAGCGTTGATGAGGGACTAGCGGTTTCGGGTGAGCAGTTCTTC.

The chain carries TRBV28 and TRBJ1-1; D is unclear. There are 15 residues in the CDR3. From germline, CDR1 is MDHEN and CDR2 SYDVKM. Trimming shortened V by 7 bases and J by 1 base, and 16 bases separated the two germline ends. Here the CDR3 DNA reads TGTGCCAGCACCGCCGACAATCTAGCGAACACTGAAGCTTTCTTT. This sequence encodes CASTADNLANTEAFF. The full variable domain, in which reference TRBV28 and TRBJ1-1 provide the parts outside the CDR3, is DVKVTQSSRYLVKRTGEKVFLECVQDMDHENMFWYRQDPGLGLRLIYFSYDVKMKEKGDIPEGYSVSREKKERFSLILESASTNQTSMYLCASTADNLANTEAFFGQGTRLTVV.

The rearrangement joins TRBV12-3 or TRBV12-4 to TRBJ1-2; D gene ambiguous. V lost 4 bases and J 4 bases, leaving 7 bases between the germline ends. The CDR3 is 12 residues long. In nucleotides, the CDR3 is TGTGCCAGCAGTTACCAGGTCTATGGCTACACCTTC. This sequence encodes CASSYQVYGYTF.

The chain carries TRBV6-2 or TRBV6-3 and TRBJ2-7; the D gene is possibly TRBD2 (5 bases). The germline V and J ends were trimmed by 6 bases and 3 bases, with 21 bases remaining between them. The CDR3 runs to 16 residues. CDR1 is MNHEY, CDR2 SVGEGT, per germline. This CDR3 is CASSQGGLIPGYEQYF. In nucleotides, the CDR3 is TGTGCCAGCAGCCAAGGTGGACTCATCCCCGGCTACGAGCAGTACTTC.

The chain combines TRBV5-4 with TRBJ2-2; 10 nucleotides align to TRBD2. J was trimmed by 3 bases and V by 4 bases; bases with no gene match: 3. The germline V gene has CDR1 SGHNT and CDR2 YYREEE (reference sequence). There are 15 residues in the CDR3. CDR3 nucleotides: TGTGCCAGCAGCCGGACTAGCGGAGACACCGGGGAGCTGTTTTTT. Translating it yields CASSRTSGDTGELFF.

Within the sample, this clonotype is medium-sized (0.01 to 0.1%). The chain is built from TRBV29-1 and TRBJ1-1; no firm D call. The length of the CDR3 is 12 residues. Trimming cost V 7 bases and J 0 bases, with 9 bases left between them. Germline values: CDR1 SQVTM, CDR2 ANQGSEA. CDR3 amino acids: CSAELLNTEAFF. The CDR3 DNA reads as TGCAGCGCCGAGCTCCTGAACACTGAAGCTTTCTTT.

By its share, this clonotype is medium-sized. The rearrangement joins TRBV6-6 to TRBJ1-1, with TRBD1 matching 7 bases. Germline V gene lookup returns CDR1 MNHNY and CDR2 SVGAGI (reference sequence). The length of the CDR3 is 15 residues. V lost 9 bases, J lost 4 bases, and 14 bases stayed unmatched. The CDR3 loop reads CASYRPQGEVTEAFF. CDR3 nucleotide sequence: TGTGCCAGTTATCGCCCGCAGGGGGAAGTCACTGAAGCTTTCTTT.

This clonotype has only a few counts. The chain uses TRBV20-1 and TRBJ2-7; D gene ambiguous. CDR1 is DFQATT, CDR2 SNEGSKA, per germline (reference sequence). V was trimmed by 0 bases and J by 2 bases, leaving 11 bases between them. This CDR3 contains 14 residues. This CDR3 is CSARDPATPYEQYF. The CDR3, as DNA: TGCAGTGCTAGAGATCCGGCCACCCCCTACGAGCAGTACTTC.

This clonotype was observed a handful of times. This chain uses TRBV5-1 with TRBJ1-6, with D possibly TRBD1 on 5 matching bases. Per the germline V gene, CDR1 is SGHRS and CDR2 is YFSETQ. Trimming removed 2 bases at V and 8 bases at J, with 8 bases between. The CDR3 totals 13 residues. This CDR3 reads CASSFRGDSPLHF. CDR3 DNA sequence: TGCGCCAGCAGCTTTCGGGGGGATTCACCCCTCCACTTT. The entire variable domain, with the rest obtained from reference TRBV5-1 and TRBJ1-6, is as follows: KAGVTQTPRYLIKTRGQQVTLSCSPISGHRSVSWYQQTPGQGLQFLFEYFSETQRNKGNFPGRFSGRQFSNSRSEMNVSTLELGDSALYLCASSFRGDSPLHFGNGTRLTVT.

The chain is built from TRBV20-1 and TRBJ2-7; D is perhaps TRBD1 or TRBD2 (6 bases each). This CDR3 region has 14 residues. Trimming shortened V by 2 bases and J by 3 bases, and 14 bases separated the two germline ends. CDR1 is DFQATT and CDR2 is SNEGSKA in the germline V gene (reference sequence). The CDR3 region has the DNA TGCAGTGCTAGACCGGGGGCCCGATTCTACGAGCAGTACTTC. The encoded protein is CSARPGARFYEQYF.

The chain employs TRBV9 and TRBJ2-5; TRBD2 agrees at 11 bases. This CDR3 comprises 16 residues. Looked up from germline, CDR1 is SGDLS and CDR2 is YYNGEE. J lost 1 base, V lost 3 bases, and 5 bases had no gene match. The CDR3 sequence is CASSERLAGPQETQYF. The CDR3 DNA reads TGTGCCAGCAGCGAAAGACTAGCGGGACCCCAAGAGACCCAGTACTTC.

The V call is TRBV20-1, the J call TRBJ2-7, with D perhaps assigned TRBD1 or TRBD2 (5 bases each). In germline, CDR1 is DFQATT, CDR2 SNEGSKA (reference sequence). V lost 2 bases and J lost 2, with 13 bases in between. CDR3 length equals 14 residues. The CDR3: CSARPGRQTYEQYF. The CDR3 nucleotides are TGCAGTGCTAGACCGGGACGGCAGACCTACGAGCAGTACTTC.

This clonotype was detected many times. The CDR3 DNA follows: TGTGCCAGCAGTCGGCAGGCCTTGGGTCAGCCCCAGCATTTT. Translated: CASSRQALGQPQHF. The chain is built from TRBV6-1 and TRBJ1-5; D is unclear. CDR3 size: 14 residues. Germline V gives CDR1 MNHNS, CDR2 SASEGT. Trimming removed 5 bases from V and 6 bases from J, with 14 bases in between.